The subject of this entry is one T cell receptor beta chain. Terminally differentiated effector memory CD45RA+ cells were left out of the naive CD8 fraction, which was CD45RO-negative and positively selected for CCR7. The sample comes from a study of shared clonotypes between healthy human individuals. Study as a whole: A couple of women and a few men aged 18 to 49 made up the donors.

J gave up 4 bases and V 2 bases, and 7 bases lay outside the gene matches. Looked up from germline, CDR1 is SGDLS and CDR2 is YYNGEE. The CDR3 is 17 residues long. Deep-level running was used for the assay. Profiling relied on immunoSEQ multiplex PCR, and the TCRdb table lists in-frame clones only, not all of them. This table holds approximately 1.9 million clones, about 94% found once. This TCR derives from a man between 18 and 35 years old in good health. Some clones in this sample may be carry-over from other donors' samples. Sequences were obtained from naive CD8+ T cells from PBMCs. The chain uses TRBV9 and TRBJ2-3; TRBD2 agrees at 13 bases. The CDR3 loop is CASSVQLAGGQADTQYF. The CDR3 nucleotides read TGTGCCAGCAGCGTCCAACTAGCGGGAGGGCAGGCAGATACGCAGTATTTT.